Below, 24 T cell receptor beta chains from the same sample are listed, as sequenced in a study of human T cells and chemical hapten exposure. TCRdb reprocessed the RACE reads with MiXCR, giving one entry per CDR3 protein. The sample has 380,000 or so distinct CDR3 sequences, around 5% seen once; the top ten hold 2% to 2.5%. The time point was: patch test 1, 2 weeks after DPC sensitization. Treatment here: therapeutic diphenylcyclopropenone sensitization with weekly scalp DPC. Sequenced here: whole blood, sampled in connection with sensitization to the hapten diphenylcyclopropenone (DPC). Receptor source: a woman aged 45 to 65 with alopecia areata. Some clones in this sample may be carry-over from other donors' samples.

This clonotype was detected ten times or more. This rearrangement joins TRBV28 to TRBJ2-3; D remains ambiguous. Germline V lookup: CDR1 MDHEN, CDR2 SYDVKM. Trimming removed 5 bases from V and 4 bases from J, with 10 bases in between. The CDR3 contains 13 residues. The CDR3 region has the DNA TGTGCCAGCAGTCCGACATCGCCAGATACGCAGTATTTT. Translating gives CASSPTSPDTQYF.

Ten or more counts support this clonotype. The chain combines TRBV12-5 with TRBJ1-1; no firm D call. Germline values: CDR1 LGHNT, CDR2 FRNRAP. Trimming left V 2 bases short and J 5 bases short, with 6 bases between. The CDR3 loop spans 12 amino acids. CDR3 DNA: TGTGCTAGTGGTTTGCCCCAGACTGAAGCTTTCTTT. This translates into CASGLPQTEAFF.

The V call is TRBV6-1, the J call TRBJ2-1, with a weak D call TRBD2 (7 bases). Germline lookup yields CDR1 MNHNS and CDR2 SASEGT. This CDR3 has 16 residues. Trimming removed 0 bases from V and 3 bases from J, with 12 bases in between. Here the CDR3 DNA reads TGTGCCAGCAGTGAAGCGGGGGGGGCGGGCTACAATGAGCAGTTCTTC. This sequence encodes CASSEAGGAGYNEQFF.

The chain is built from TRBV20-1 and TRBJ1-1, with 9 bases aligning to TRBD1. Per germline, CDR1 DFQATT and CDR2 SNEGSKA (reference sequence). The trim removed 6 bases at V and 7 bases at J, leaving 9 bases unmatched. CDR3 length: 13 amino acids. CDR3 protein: CSAPRDRVGEAFF. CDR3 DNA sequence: TGCAGTGCACCCCGGGACAGGGTAGGTGAAGCTTTCTTT.

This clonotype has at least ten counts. The CDR3 loop reads CASSLDSYQPQHF. CDR3 nucleotides: TGTGCCAGCAGCCTAGACAGTTATCAGCCCCAGCATTTT. The chain employs TRBV2 and TRBJ1-5, with a tentative D call TRBD1 (5 bases). V was clipped by 6 bases and J by 5 bases, with 11 bases between them. The CDR3 totals 13 residues. Germline CDR1 SNHLY, CDR2 FYNNEI.

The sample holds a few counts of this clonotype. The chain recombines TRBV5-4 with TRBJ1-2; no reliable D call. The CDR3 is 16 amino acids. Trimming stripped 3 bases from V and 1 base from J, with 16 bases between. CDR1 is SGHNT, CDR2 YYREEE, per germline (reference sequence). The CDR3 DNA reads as TGTGCCAGCAGCTCGGTCGATAACAGCGTTAACTATGGCTACACCTTC. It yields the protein CASSSVDNSVNYGYTF. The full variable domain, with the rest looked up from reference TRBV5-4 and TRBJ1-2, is ETGVTQSPTHLIKTRGQQVTLRCSSQSGHNTVSWYQQALGQGPQFIFQYYREEENGRGNFPPRFSGLQFPNYSSELNVNALELDDSALYLCASSSVDNSVNYGYTFGSGTRLTVV.

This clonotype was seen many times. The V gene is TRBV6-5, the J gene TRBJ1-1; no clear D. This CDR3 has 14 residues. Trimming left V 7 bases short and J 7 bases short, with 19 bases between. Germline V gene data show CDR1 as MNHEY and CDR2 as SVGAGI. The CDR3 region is CASNPDGVAFEAFF. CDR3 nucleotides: TGTGCCAGCAACCCTGATGGGGTCGCCTTTGAAGCTTTCTTT.

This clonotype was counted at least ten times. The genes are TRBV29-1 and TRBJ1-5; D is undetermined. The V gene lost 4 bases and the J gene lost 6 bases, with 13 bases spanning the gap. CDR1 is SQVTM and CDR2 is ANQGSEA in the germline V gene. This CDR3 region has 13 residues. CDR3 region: CSVVFSDGQPQHF. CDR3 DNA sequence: TGCAGCGTTGTCTTCTCGGATGGTCAGCCCCAGCATTTT.

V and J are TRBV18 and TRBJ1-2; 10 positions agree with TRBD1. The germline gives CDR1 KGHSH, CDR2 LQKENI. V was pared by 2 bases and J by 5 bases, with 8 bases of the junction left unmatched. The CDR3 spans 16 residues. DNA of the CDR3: TGTGCCAGCTCACCAGTCCCGGGACAGGGGCGTTATGGCTACACCTTC. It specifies CASSPVPGQGRYGYTF.

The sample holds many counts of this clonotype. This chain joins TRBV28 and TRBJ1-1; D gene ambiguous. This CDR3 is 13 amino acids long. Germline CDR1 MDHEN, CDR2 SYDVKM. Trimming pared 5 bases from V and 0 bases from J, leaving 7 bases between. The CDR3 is CASSLNVNTEAFF. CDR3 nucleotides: TGTGCCAGCAGTCTCAACGTGAACACTGAAGCTTTCTTT.

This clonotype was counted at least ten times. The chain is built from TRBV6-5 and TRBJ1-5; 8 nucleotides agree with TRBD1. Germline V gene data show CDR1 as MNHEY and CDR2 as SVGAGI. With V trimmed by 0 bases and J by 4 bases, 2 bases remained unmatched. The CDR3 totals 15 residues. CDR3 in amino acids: CASSYSRDRNQPQHF. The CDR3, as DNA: TGTGCCAGCAGTTACTCGCGGGACAGGAATCAGCCCCAGCATTTT.

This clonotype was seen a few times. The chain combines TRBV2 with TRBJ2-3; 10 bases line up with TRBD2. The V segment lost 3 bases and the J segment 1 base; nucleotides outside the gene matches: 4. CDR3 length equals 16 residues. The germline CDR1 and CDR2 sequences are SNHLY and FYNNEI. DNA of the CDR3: TGTGCCAGCAGTGAGGCTAGCGGGAGCCGCACAGATACGCAGTATTTT. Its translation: CASSEASGSRTDTQYF.

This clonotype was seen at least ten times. In nucleotides, the CDR3 is TGTGCCAGCAGCTTATACGATACGCAGTATTTT. Translated: CASSLYDTQYF. This chain uses TRBV13 with TRBJ2-3, with D unresolved. Trimming cost V 2 bases and J 6 bases, with 3 bases left between them. Germline V gene lookup returns CDR1 PRHDT and CDR2 FYEKMQ (reference sequence). The CDR3 contains 11 residues.

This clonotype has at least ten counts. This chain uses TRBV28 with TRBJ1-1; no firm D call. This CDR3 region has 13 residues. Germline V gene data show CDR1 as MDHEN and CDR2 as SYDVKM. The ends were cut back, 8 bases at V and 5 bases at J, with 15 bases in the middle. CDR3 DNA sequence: TGTGCCAGCGGGGAGATAAGGCTGACTGAAGCTTTCTTT. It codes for CASGEIRLTEAFF.

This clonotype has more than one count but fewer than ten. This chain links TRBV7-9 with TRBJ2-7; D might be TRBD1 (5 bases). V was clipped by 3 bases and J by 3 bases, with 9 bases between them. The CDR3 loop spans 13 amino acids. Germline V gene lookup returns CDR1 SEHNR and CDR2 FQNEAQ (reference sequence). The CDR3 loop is CASSLSGIYEQYF. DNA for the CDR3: TGTGCCAGCAGCTTGTCAGGGATCTACGAGCAGTACTTC.

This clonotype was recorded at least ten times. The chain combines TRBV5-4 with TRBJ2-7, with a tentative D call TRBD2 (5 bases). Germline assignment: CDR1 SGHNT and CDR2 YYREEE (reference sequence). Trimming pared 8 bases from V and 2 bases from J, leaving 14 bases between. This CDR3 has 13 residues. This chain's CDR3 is CASRTDAAYEQYF. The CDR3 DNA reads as TGTGCCAGTAGGACTGACGCCGCCTACGAGCAGTACTTC.

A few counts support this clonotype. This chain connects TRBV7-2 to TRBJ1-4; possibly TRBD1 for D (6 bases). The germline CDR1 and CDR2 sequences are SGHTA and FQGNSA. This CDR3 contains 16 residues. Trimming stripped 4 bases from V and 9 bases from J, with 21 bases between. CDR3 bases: TGTGCCAGCAGCTCCGGTTTTGGGGGGCAGGGACAAAAACTGTTTTTT. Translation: CASSSGFGGQGQKLFF. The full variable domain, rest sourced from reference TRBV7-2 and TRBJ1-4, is GAGVSQSPSNKVTEKGKDVELRCDPISGHTALYWYRQSLGQGLEFLIYFQGNSAPDKSGLPSDRFSAERTGGSVSTLTIQRTQQEDSAVYLCASSSGFGGQGQKLFFGSGTQLSVL.

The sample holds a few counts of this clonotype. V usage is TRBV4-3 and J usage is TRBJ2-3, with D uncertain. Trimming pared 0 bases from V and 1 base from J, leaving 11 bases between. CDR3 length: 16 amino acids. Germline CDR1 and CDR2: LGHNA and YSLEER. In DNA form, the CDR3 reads TGCGCCAGCAGCCAAGAGATGAACGGAGGCACAGATACGCAGTATTTT. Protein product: CASSQEMNGGTDTQYF.

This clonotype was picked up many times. CDR3 residues: CASSVEGTDTQYF. The CDR3 DNA sequence: TGTGCCAGCAGCGTAGAGGGCACAGATACGCAGTATTTT. The gene calls are TRBV9 and TRBJ2-3; D call uncertain. Deletions cut 0 bases from V and 1 base from J, with 3 bases between. Germline values: CDR1 SGDLS, CDR2 YYNGEE. The CDR3 contains 13 residues.

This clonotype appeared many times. As DNA, the CDR3 is TGCGCCAGCACCCTCCAGGGGGACTCCGTTGAAAAACTGTTTTTT. Its protein product is CASTLQGDSVEKLFF. V and J are TRBV5-1 and TRBJ1-4; TRBD1 matches at 7 bases. CDR3 length: 15 residues. V lost 6 bases and J lost 7; bases outside the gene matches: 12. The germline CDR1 and CDR2 sequences are SGHRS and YFSETQ.

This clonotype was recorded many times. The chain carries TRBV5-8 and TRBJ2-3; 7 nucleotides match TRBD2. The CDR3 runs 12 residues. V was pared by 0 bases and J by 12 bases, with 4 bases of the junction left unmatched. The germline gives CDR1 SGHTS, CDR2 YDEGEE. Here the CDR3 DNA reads TGTGCCAGCAGCTTGGCCGGGAGGAGCCAGTATTTT. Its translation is CASSLAGRSQYF.

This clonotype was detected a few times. CDR3 in DNA: TGTGCCAGCAGCTCGTATCAGGCCCCCCAGTTCTTC. Translated: CASSSYQAPQFF. V gene TRBV3-1 combines with J gene TRBJ2-1; no definite D call. The CDR3 loop spans 12 amino acids. Germline CDR1 reads LGHDT; CDR2 reads YNNKEL (reference sequence). The V end lost 5 bases, the J end lost 13 bases, and 15 bases lay between the germline ends.

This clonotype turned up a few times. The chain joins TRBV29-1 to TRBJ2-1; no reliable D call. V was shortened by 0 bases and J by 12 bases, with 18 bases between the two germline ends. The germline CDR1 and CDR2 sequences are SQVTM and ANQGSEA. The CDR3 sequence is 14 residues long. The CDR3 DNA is TGCAGCGTTGAAGATCTGGACGCTAACCCGGGGCAGTTCTTC. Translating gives CSVEDLDANPGQFF.

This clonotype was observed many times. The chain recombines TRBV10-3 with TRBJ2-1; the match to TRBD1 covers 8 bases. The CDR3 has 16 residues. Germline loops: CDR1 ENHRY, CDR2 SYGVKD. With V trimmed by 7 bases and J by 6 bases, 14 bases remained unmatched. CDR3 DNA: TGTGCCATCACTTCCCCCGGGACAGGTGTCCGCAATGAGCAGTTCTTC. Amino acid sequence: CAITSPGTGVRNEQFF.